One and the same sample provided the 16 T cell receptor beta chains below, sequenced in a study of cytomegalovirus exposure and HLA in healthy donors. Researchers ran the PCR with 60 Vbeta and 13 Jbeta primers. Some clones are missing from TCRdb's copy, which holds only in-frame ones; the method was immunoSEQ multiplex PCR. The sample comprises about 130,000 clones, roughly 68% of which are singletons, and 5.8% rests with the top ten. Material: PBMCs. The source is a woman aged 50 to 65 in good health and CMV-seropositive.

This clone has a handful of counts. V and J are TRBV5-5 and TRBJ2-5; tentative D call: TRBD2 (5 bases). V lost 2 bases and J 2 bases, leaving 7 bases between the germline ends. The CDR3 has 13 residues. The V gene's germline CDR1 is SGHKS and CDR2 YYEKEE (reference sequence). CDR3 region: CASSFGMQETQYF. The CDR3 DNA is TGTGCCAGCAGCTTCGGGATGCAAGAGACCCAGTACTTC. The whole variable domain, filled in from reference TRBV5-5 and TRBJ2-5, reads DAGVTQSPTHLIKTRGQQVTLRCSPISGHKSVSWYQQVLGQGPQFIFQYYEKEERGRGNFPDRFSARQFPNYSSELNVNALLLGDSALYLCASSFGMQETQYFGPGTRLLVL.

The CDR3 loop is CASRGQGETQYF. The CDR3 DNA sequence: TGTGCCAGTAGGGGGCAGGGGGAGACCCAGTACTTC. The rearrangement joins TRBV19 to TRBJ2-5; a possible D gene is TRBD1 (6 bases). The germline CDR1 and CDR2 sequences are LNHDA and SQIVND (reference sequence). This CDR3 is 12 amino acids long. Trimming removed 6 bases from V and 5 bases from J, with 10 bases in between.

This clone was observed once. CDR3 coding DNA: TGTGCCAGCAGTGATAACAGCCTCGGAAAACTGTTTTTT. Its protein is CASSDNSLGKLFF. This rearrangement joins TRBV2 to TRBJ1-4; D remains unclear. The germline gives CDR1 SNHLY, CDR2 FYNNEI. The CDR3 consists of 13 residues. V lost 3 bases to trimming and J lost 10 bases, with 12 bases between them.

This clone was picked up a small number of times. This chain uses TRBV18 with TRBJ2-6; 8 bases align to TRBD1. Germline CDR1 reads KGHSH; CDR2 reads LQKENI. Trimming removed 3 bases from V and 4 bases from J; junction bases left unmatched: 8. This CDR3 region has 17 residues. CDR3 in DNA: TGTGCCAGCTCACCGGTGGCAGGGGGCAGGGGGGCCAACGTCCTGACTTTC. Residues: CASSPVAGGRGANVLTF.

In its sample, this clone was seen once. The gene calls are TRBV7-2 and TRBJ2-3; 10 bases match TRBD2. Germline loops: CDR1 SGHTA, CDR2 FQGNSA. The CDR3 is 16 residues long. The V gene end was trimmed by 1 base and the J gene end by 7 bases; junction bases not matched to a gene: 8. The CDR3 DNA follows: TGTGCCAGCAGCTTAGGGAGCGGGGGGGCCTCCAATACGCAGTATTTT. It encodes CASSLGSGGASNTQYF.

CDR3 DNA: TGTGCCAGCAGTTTGGGGGCAGAGGCCTCTGGAAACACCATATATTTT. Translation gives CASSLGAEASGNTIYF. The rearrangement uses TRBV6-5 and TRBJ1-3, with D possibly matching TRBD1 (6 bases). Per the germline V gene, CDR1 is MNHEY and CDR2 is SVGAGI. V was pared by 4 bases and J by 0 bases, with 13 bases between. The CDR3 sequence is 16 residues long.

The chain uses TRBV14 and TRBJ1-3, with 9 bases fitting TRBD1. Looked up from germline, CDR1 is SGHDN and CDR2 is FVKESK. This CDR3 comprises 17 residues. V lost 5 bases and J lost 0; bases outside the gene matches: 8. The CDR3 DNA follows: TGTGCCAGCAGCGCCCTGGACAGGGGCGTCTCTGGAAACACCATATATTTT. Amino acids: CASSALDRGVSGNTIYF.

The CDR3 DNA sequence: TGTGCCAGCAGACCAACTAGCGGGGGGGCTGAGACCCAGTACTTC. This encodes CASRPTSGGAETQYF. The chain has TRBV2 and TRBJ2-5; 13 bases map to TRBD2. Germline V CDR1 and CDR2: SNHLY, FYNNEI. V was pared by 6 bases and J by 5 bases, with 6 bases of the junction left unmatched. The CDR3 loop spans 15 amino acids.

This clone was counted once. This chain connects TRBV19 to TRBJ1-2; a weak D match, TRBD1 (6 bases). The germline V and J ends were trimmed by 10 bases and 2 bases, with 14 bases remaining between them. The CDR3 totals 13 residues. CDR1 and CDR2 (germline): LNHDA, SQIVND (reference sequence). The DNA for the CDR3 is TGTGCCACCCCGGGGAGGGGGAACTATGGCTACACCTTC. Translation gives CATPGRGNYGYTF.

The chain employs TRBV9 and TRBJ1-4; 8 nucleotides match TRBD1. The CDR3 is 15 residues long. CDR1 is SGDLS and CDR2 is YYNGEE in the germline V gene. The trim removed 4 bases at V and 6 bases at J, leaving 8 bases unmatched. This chain's CDR3 is CASSSYRGGHEKLFF. The DNA for the CDR3 is TGTGCCAGCAGCAGTTACAGGGGGGGTCATGAAAAACTGTTTTTT.

The chain uses TRBV4-1 and TRBJ2-3; TRBD2 matches 8 bases. The J segment lost 2 bases and the V segment lost 5 bases, leaving 15 bases of the junction unmatched. Germline CDR1 reads MGHRA; CDR2 reads YSYEKL. The length of the CDR3 is 18 residues. CDR3 in DNA: TGCGCCAGCAGCGAGAGGCTCAAGGCTAGCGGGTCCACAGATACGCAGTATTTT. This encodes CASSERLKASGSTDTQYF.

This clone was seen a handful of times. The CDR3 coding sequence is TGTGCCAGCAGCTTAGAAACAGGGGGAGCGAACACCGGGGAGCTGTTTTTT. Translated, it gives CASSLETGGANTGELFF. The chain carries TRBV7-9 and TRBJ2-2; TRBD1 aligns across 8 bases. The germline gives CDR1 SEHNR, CDR2 FQNEAQ (reference sequence). Unmatched junction bases numbered 4, after V lost 1 base and J lost 0 bases. The length of the CDR3 is 17 residues. The whole variable domain, remainder taken from reference TRBV7-9 and TRBJ2-2, is DTGVSQNPRHKITKRGQNVTFRCDPISEHNRLYWYRQTLGQGPEFLTYFQNEAQLEKSRLLSDRFSAERPKGSFSTLEIQRTEQGDSAMYLCASSLETGGANTGELFFGEGSRLTVL.

The rearrangement joins TRBV6-5 to TRBJ1-2, with D perhaps TRBD1 (5 bases). Per germline, CDR1 MNHEY and CDR2 SVGAGI. This CDR3 is built from 12 residues. V was trimmed by 7 bases and J by 8 bases, leaving 14 bases between them. The CDR3 is CASNSGGFGYTF. The CDR3 nucleotides are TGTGCCAGCAACTCTGGGGGGTTCGGCTACACCTTC.

The CDR3: CASSTLQRYGYTF. Here the CDR3 DNA reads TGTGCCAGCAGCACCCTCCAGCGATATGGCTACACCTTC. V usage is TRBV7-9 and J usage is TRBJ1-2; D remains unclear. This CDR3 has 13 residues. Trimming removed 5 bases at V and 5 bases at J, with 12 bases between. Germline V gene data show CDR1 as SEHNR and CDR2 as FQNEAQ (reference sequence).

The V call is TRBV6-6, the J call TRBJ1-2; D gene ambiguous. The V end was cut by 5 bases, the J end by 1 base, with 11 bases between. Germline lookup yields CDR1 MNHNY and CDR2 SVGAGI (reference sequence). The CDR3 sequence is 14 residues long. The CDR3 nucleotides read TGTGCCAGCAGTGCCGAAAGCGATAACTATGGCTACACCTTC. Its protein product is CASSAESDNYGYTF.

This chain uses TRBV27 with TRBJ2-2, with a weak D call TRBD1 (6 bases). The V and J ends lost 3 bases and 6 bases respectively, with 20 bases between them. This CDR3 region has 17 residues. Germline lookup yields CDR1 MNHEY and CDR2 SMNVEV (reference sequence). The CDR3 reads CASSLGLPFPGAGELFF. Written as DNA, the CDR3 is TGTGCCAGCAGTTTGGGCCTCCCCTTCCCAGGGGCCGGGGAGCTGTTTTTT.